Below, one T cell receptor beta chain is given with its context. The sample comes from a study of blood T cell repertoires in COVID-19. On the study more broadly: The United States, Italy and Spain supplied acute and convalescent COVID-19 samples. The analysed material was cDNA or gDNA that came from T cells, B-cell-depleted T cells, or PBMCs.

TCRdb keeps only in-frame clones here, not all; method: immunoSEQ multiplex PCR. This sample has some 300,000 clones, with 70% to 90% found just once. This CDR3 region has 17 residues. J gave up 4 bases and V 0 bases, and 8 bases lay outside the gene matches. Germline V gene sequence: CDR1 MDHEN, CDR2 SYDVKM. The sequence was obtained from a woman aged 50 to 65 with active or convalescent COVID-19. Sequencing was performed on peripheral blood. The chain uses TRBV28 and TRBJ2-3; 9 bases are shared with TRBD2. CDR3 protein: CASSLWISGSNPDTQYF. The CDR3 DNA reads TGTGCCAGCAGTTTATGGATTAGCGGGAGCAACCCAGATACGCAGTATTTT.